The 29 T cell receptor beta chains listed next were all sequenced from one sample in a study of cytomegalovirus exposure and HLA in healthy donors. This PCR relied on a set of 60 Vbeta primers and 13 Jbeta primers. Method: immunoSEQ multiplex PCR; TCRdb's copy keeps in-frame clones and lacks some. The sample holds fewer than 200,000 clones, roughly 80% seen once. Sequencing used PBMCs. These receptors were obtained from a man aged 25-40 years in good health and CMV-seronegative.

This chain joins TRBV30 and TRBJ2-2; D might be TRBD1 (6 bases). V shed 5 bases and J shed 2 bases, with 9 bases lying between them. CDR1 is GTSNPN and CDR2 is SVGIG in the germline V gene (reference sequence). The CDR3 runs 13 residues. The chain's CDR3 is CAWVGQNTGELFF. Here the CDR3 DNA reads TGTGCCTGGGTGGGACAAAACACCGGGGAGCTGTTTTTT.

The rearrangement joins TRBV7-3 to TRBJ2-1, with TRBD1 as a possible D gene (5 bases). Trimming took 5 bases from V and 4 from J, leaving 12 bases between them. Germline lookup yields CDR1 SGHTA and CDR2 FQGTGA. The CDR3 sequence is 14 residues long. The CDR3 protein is CASSPNSGYNEQFF. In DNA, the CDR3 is TGTGCCAGCAGCCCGAATTCAGGGTACAATGAGCAGTTCTTC.

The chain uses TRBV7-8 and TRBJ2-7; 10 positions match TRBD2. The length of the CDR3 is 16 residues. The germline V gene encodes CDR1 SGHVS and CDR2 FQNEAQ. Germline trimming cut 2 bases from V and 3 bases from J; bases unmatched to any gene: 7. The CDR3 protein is CASSLMGTSVFYEQYF. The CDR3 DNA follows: TGTGCCAGCAGCTTAATGGGGACTAGCGTGTTCTACGAGCAGTACTTC.

This CDR3 is CASSQPQGINTEAFF. The CDR3, as DNA: TGTGCCAGCAGTCAACCCCAGGGGATCAACACTGAAGCTTTCTTT. This sequence joins TRBV27 and TRBJ1-1, with D possibly TRBD1 on 6 matching bases. Germline V lookup: CDR1 MNHEY, CDR2 SMNVEV (reference sequence). Trimming took 5 bases from V and 2 from J, leaving 15 bases between them. The length of the CDR3 is 15 residues.

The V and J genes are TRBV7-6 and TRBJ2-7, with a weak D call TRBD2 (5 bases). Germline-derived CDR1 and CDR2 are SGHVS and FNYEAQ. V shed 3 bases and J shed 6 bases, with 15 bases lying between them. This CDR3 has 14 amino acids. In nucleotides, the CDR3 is TGTGCCAGCAGCTTCAATAGAGGGTCGGGCGAGCAGTACTTC. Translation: CASSFNRGSGEQYF. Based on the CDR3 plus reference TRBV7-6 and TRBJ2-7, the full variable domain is GAGVSQSPRYKVTKRGQDVALRCDPISGHVSLYWYRQALGQGPEFLTYFNYEAQQDKSGLPNDRFSAERPEGSISTLTIQRTEQRDSAMYRCASSFNRGSGEQYFGPGTRLTVT.

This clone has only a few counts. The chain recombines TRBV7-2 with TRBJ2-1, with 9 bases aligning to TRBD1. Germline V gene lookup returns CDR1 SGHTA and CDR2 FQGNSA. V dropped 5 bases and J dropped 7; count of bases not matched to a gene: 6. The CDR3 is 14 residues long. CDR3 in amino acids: CASSKRTGVNEQFF. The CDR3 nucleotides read TGTGCCAGCAGCAAAAGGACAGGGGTTAATGAGCAGTTCTTC.

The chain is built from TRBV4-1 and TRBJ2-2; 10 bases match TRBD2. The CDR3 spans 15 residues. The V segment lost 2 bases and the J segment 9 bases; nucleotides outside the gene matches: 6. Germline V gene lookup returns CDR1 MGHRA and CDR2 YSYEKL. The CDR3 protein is CASSQQRGGVRELFF. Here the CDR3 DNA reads TGCGCCAGCAGCCAACAGCGGGGGGGCGTCCGGGAGCTGTTTTTT.

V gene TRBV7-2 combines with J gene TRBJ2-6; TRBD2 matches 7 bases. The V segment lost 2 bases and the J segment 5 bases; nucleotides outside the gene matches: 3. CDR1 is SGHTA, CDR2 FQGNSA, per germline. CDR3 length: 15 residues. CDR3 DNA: TGTGCCAGCAGCTTATGGGGGGGTAGGGCCAACGTCCTGACTTTC. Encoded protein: CASSLWGGRANVLTF. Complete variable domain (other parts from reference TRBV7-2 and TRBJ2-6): GAGVSQSPSNKVTEKGKDVELRCDPISGHTALYWYRQSLGQGLEFLIYFQGNSAPDKSGLPSDRFSAERTGGSVSTLTIQRTQQEDSAVYLCASSLWGGRANVLTFGAGSRLTVL.

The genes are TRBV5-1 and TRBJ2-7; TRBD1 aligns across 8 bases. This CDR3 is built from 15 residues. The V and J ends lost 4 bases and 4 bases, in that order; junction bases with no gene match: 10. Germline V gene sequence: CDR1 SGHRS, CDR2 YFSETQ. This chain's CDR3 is CASSLRTDRGYEQYF. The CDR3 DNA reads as TGCGCCAGCAGCCTCAGGACAGACAGGGGATACGAGCAGTACTTC. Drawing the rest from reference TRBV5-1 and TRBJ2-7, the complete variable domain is KAGVTQTPRYLIKTRGQQVTLSCSPISGHRSVSWYQQTPGQGLQFLFEYFSETQRNKGNFPGRFSGRQFSNSRSEMNVSTLELGDSALYLCASSLRTDRGYEQYFGPGTRLTVT.

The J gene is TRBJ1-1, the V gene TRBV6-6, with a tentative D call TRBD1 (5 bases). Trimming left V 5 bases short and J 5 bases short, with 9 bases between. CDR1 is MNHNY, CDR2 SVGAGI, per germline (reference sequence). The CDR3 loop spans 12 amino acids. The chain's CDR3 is CASSPDRTEAFF. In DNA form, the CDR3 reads TGTGCCAGCAGTCCTGACAGAACTGAAGCTTTCTTT.

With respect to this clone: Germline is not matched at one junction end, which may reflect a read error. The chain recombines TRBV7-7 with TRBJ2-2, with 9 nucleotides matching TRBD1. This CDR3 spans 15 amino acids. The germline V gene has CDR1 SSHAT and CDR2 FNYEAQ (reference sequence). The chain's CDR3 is CASSPGQGNTGELFF. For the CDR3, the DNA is TGTGCTAGCAGTCCGGGACAGGGGAACACCGGGGAGCTGTTTTTT.

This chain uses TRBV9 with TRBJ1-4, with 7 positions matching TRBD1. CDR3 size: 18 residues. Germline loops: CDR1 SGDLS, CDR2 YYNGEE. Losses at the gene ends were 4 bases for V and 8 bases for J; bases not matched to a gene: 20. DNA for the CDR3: TGTGCCAGCAGCCCGAGAGGAGATCGACAGGGTTCGAACGAAAAACTGTTTTTT. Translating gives CASSPRGDRQGSNEKLFF. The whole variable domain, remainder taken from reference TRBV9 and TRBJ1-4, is DSGVTQTPKHLITATGQRVTLRCSPRSGDLSVYWYQQSLDQGLQFLIQYYNGEERAKGNILERFSAQQFPDLHSELNLSSLELGDSALYFCASSPRGDRQGSNEKLFFGSGTQLSVL.

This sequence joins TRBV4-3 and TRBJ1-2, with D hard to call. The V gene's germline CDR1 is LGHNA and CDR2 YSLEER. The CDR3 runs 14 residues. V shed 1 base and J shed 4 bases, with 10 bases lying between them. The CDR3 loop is CASSQVDVAYGYTF. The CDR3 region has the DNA TGCGCCAGCAGCCAAGTAGACGTAGCCTATGGCTACACCTTC.

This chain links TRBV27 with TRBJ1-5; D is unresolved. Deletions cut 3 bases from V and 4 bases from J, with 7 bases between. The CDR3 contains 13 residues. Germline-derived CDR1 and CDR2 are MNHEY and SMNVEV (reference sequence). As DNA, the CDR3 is TGTGCCAGCAGTTTCCGGGGAAATCAGCCCCAGCATTTT. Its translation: CASSFRGNQPQHF.

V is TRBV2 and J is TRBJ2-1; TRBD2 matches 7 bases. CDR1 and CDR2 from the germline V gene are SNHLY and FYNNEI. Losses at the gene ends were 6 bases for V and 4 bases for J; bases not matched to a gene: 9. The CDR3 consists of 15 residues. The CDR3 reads CASSPSGGSYNEQFF. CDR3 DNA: TGTGCCAGCAGCCCGTCGGGAGGATCTTACAATGAGCAGTTCTTC.

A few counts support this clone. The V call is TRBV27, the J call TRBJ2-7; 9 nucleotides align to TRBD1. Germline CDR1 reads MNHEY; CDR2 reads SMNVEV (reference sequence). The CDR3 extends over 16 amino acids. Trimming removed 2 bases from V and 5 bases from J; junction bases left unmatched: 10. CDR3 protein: CASSLGTGTGSHEQYF. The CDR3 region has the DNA TGTGCCAGCAGTTTAGGGACCGGGACAGGGAGTCACGAGCAGTACTTC.

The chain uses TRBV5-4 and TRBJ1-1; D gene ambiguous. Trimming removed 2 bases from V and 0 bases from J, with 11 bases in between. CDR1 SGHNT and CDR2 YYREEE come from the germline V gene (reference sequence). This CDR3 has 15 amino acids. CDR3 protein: CASSFGGYMNTEAFF. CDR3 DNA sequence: TGTGCCAGCAGCTTTGGCGGGTATATGAACACTGAAGCTTTCTTT. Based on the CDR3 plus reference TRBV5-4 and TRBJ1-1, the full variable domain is ETGVTQSPTHLIKTRGQQVTLRCSSQSGHNTVSWYQQALGQGPQFIFQYYREEENGRGNFPPRFSGLQFPNYSSELNVNALELDDSALYLCASSFGGYMNTEAFFGQGTRLTVV.

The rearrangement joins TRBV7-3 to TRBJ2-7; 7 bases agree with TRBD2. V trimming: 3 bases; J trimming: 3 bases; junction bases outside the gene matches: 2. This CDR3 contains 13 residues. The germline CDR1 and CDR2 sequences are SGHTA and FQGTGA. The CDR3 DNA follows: TGTGCCAGCAGCTTGGGAGGGAACTACGAGCAGTACTTC. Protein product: CASSLGGNYEQYF.

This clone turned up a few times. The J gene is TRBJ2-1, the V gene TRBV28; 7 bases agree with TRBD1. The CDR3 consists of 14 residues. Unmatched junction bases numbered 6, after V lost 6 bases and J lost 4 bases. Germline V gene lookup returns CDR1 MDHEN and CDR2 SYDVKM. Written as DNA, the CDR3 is TGTGCCAGCAGCGCCGGGACAGTTTACAATGAGCAGTTCTTC. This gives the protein CASSAGTVYNEQFF.

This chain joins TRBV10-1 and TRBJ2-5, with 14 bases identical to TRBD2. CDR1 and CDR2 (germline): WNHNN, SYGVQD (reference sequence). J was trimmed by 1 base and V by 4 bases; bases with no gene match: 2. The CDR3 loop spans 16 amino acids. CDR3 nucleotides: TGCGCCAGCAGTGCGGGACTAGCGGGGGCCCAAGAGACCCAGTACTTC. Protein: CASSAGLAGAQETQYF.

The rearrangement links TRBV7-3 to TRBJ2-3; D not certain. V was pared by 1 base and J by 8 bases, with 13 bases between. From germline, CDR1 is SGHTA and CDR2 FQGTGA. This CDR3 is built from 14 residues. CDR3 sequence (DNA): TGTGCCAGCAGCTTAAGTACTCCCGCCGCTACGCAGTATTTT. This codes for CASSLSTPAATQYF.

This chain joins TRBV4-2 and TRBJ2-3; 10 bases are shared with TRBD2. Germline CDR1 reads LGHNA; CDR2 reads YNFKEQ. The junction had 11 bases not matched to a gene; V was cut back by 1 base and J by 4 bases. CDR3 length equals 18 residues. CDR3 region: CASSQVPGTSDGADTQYF. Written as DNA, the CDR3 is TGTGCCAGCAGCCAAGTCCCCGGGACTAGCGATGGGGCAGATACGCAGTATTTT.

CDR3 sequence (DNA): TGTGCCAGCAGCCCCTCGACAGGGGGCACTGAAGCTTTCTTT. As protein: CASSPSTGGTEAFF. The V gene is TRBV7-2, the J gene TRBJ1-1; 9 bases are a match to TRBD1. Per germline, CDR1 SGHTA and CDR2 FQGNSA. This CDR3 spans 14 amino acids. Losses at the gene ends were 5 bases for V and 4 bases for J; bases not matched to a gene: 5. Combining the CDR3 with reference TRBV7-2 and TRBJ1-1 gives the whole variable domain GAGVSQSPSNKVTEKGKDVELRCDPISGHTALYWYRQSLGQGLEFLIYFQGNSAPDKSGLPSDRFSAERTGGSVSTLTIQRTQQEDSAVYLCASSPSTGGTEAFFGQGTRLTVV.

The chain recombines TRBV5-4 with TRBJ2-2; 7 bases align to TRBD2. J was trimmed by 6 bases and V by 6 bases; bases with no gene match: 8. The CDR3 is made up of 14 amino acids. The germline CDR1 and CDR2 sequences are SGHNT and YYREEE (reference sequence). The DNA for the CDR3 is TGTGCCAGCACCCTTGACGGGAGGCCCGGGGAGCTGTTTTTT. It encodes CASTLDGRPGELFF.

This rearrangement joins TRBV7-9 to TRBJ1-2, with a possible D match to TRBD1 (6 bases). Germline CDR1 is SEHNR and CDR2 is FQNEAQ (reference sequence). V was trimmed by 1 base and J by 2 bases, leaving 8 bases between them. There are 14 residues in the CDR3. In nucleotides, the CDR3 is TGTGCCAGCAGCTTAGGGGGGCGCAACTATGGCTACACCTTC. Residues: CASSLGGRNYGYTF.

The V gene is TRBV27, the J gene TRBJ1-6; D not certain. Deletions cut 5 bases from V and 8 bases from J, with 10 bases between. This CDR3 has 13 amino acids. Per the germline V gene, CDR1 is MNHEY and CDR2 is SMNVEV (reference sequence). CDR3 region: CASSTREYSPLHF. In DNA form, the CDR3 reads TGTGCCAGCAGTACTAGGGAATATTCACCCCTCCACTTT.

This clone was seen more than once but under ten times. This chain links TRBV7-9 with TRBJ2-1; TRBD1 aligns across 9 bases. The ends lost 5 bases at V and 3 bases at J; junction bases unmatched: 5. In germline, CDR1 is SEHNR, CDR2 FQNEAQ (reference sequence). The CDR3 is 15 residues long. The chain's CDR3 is CASSAGQGVYNEQFF. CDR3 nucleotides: TGTGCCAGCAGCGCGGGACAGGGAGTCTACAATGAGCAGTTCTTC.

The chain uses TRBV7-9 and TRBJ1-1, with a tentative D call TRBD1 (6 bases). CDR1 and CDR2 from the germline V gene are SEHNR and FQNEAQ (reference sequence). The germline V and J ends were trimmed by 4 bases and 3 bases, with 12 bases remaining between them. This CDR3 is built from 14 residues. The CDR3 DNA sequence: TGTGCCAGCAGCTCCCCCCCAGGGGACACTGAAGCTTTCTTT. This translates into CASSSPPGDTEAFF.

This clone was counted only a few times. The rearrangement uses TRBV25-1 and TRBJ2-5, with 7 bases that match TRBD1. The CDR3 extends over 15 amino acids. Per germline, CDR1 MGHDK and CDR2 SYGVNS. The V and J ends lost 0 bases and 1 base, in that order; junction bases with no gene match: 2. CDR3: CASSEYGDSQETQYF. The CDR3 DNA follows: TGTGCCAGCAGTGAATATGGGGACAGCCAAGAGACCCAGTACTTC.